Each of the 5 T cell receptor beta chains below was sequenced from the same sample in a study of shared clonotypes between healthy human individuals (dated by TCRdb to between 2020 and 2021). CD8 naive samples were obtained by positive selection for CCR7 among CD45RO-negative cells, yielding a CD45RA+CCR7+ population from which TemRA cells were excluded. Libraries were made using the immunoSEQ multiplex PCR assay. The source is immuneACCESS, and TCRdb retained only in-frame sequences with V and J called. Part of the clones is not carried over; for the studies checked, unresolved V genes explain less than half of this, and the remainder is unexplained. The sample table records about 2,200,000 clones; roughly 91% of these occur just once. The ten largest clones represent around 1.7% of the sample. The sequenced sample consisted of naive CD8+ T cells from PBMCs. The cell subset or site label on this specimen signifies: CD45RA+CCR7+. These receptors originate from a man between 18 and 29 years old in good health. Some clones in this sample may be carry-over from other donors' samples.

The chain combines TRBV28 with TRBJ2-7, with 7 bases aligning to TRBD1. J lost 5 bases, V lost 4 bases, and 5 bases had no gene match. Per germline, CDR1 MDHEN and CDR2 SYDVKM. The CDR3 totals 13 residues. CDR3 coding DNA: TGTGCCAGCAGTTGGGCCAGGGGGAACGAGCAGTACTTC. This encodes CASSWARGNEQYF.

This clone was seen only once. The chain employs TRBV27 and TRBJ2-3; D unresolved. The ends were cut back, 6 bases at V and 5 bases at J, with 15 bases in the middle. The germline V gene encodes CDR1 MNHEY and CDR2 SMNVEV (reference sequence). The CDR3 extends over 14 amino acids. The CDR3 reads CASSPQREVDTQYF. The CDR3 DNA is TGTGCCAGCAGCCCTCAAAGGGAAGTAGATACGCAGTATTTT.

V is TRBV29-1 and J is TRBJ2-3; no clear D. V was pared by 3 bases and J by 0 bases, with 10 bases between. The CDR3 loop spans 14 amino acids. Germline V gene lookup returns CDR1 SQVTM and CDR2 ANQGSEA. CDR3 residues: CSVDISVSTDTQYF. CDR3 DNA sequence: TGCAGCGTTGACATCTCGGTTAGCACAGATACGCAGTATTTT.

The chain carries TRBV27 and TRBJ2-3, with TRBD2 matching over 8 bases. CDR1 is MNHEY and CDR2 is SMNVEV in the germline V gene (reference sequence). With V trimmed by 5 bases and J by 5 bases, 9 bases remained unmatched. CDR3 length: 15 amino acids. CDR3 region: CASSPLAGSGDTQYF. The DNA for the CDR3 is TGTGCCAGCAGTCCTTTAGCGGGATCGGGAGATACGCAGTATTTT.

This chain joins TRBV7-2 and TRBJ1-1; D gene uncertain. CDR1 and CDR2 (germline): SGHTA, FQGNSA. V dropped 5 bases and J dropped 1 base, with 11 bases sitting between them. The CDR3 spans 14 residues. DNA of the CDR3: TGTGCCAGCAGCGCTAGGGTGGCGAACACTGAAGCTTTCTTT. This translates into CASSARVANTEAFF.